A selection of T cell receptor beta chains follows, all from one sample in a study of long-term antiretroviral therapy in people with HIV. Sequencing used immunoSEQ multiplex PCR; TCRdb keeps in-frame clones, though not all of them. The repertoire holds 20,000 or so clones, with 65% to 80% as singletons. The sample here was unsorted PBMCs, taken 0.5 years before starting antiretroviral therapy. The receptors come from a young man with HIV. CDR3s include the opening cysteine and the closing phenylalanine or tryptophan. Each record gives: D gene, J gene, V gene, clone size, CDR3 protein, CDR3 DNA. The D gene is left open where the match is weak. Clone size is stated in some rows and not others, as once, few, many or a class when expanded.

D: TRBD2
J: TRBJ2-7
V: TRBV9
size: .
CDR3: CASSAGGLAGDYEQYF
DNA: TGTGCCAGCAGCGCCGGGGGGCTAGCGGGGGACTACGAGCAGTACTTC

D: .
J: TRBJ1-1
V: TRBV6-6
size: .
CDR3: CASSYSRDLNTEAFF
DNA: TGTGCCAGCAGTTACTCGCGGGACTTGAACACTGAAGCTTTCTTT

D: TRBD1
J: TRBJ2-7
V: TRBV6-1
size: .
CDR3: CASSEGQGAFYEQYF
DNA: TGTGCCAGCAGTGAAGGACAGGGGGCTTTCTACGAGCAGTACTTC

D: .
J: TRBJ2-1
V: TRBV7-9
size: few
CDR3: CASSSQGKGNEQFF
DNA: TGTGCCAGCAGCTCTCAGGGAAAAGGCAATGAGCAGTTCTTC

D: .
J: TRBJ1-4
V: TRBV2
size: .
CDR3: CASTSRPLIEKLFF
DNA: TGTGCCAGCACCTCACGCCCTTTAATTGAAAAACTGTTTTTT

D: TRBD2
J: TRBJ2-1
V: TRBV19
size: .
CDR3: CASSLSGGYNEQFF
DNA: TGTGCCAGTAGCCTTAGCGGGGGTTACAATGAGCAGTTCTTC

D: TRBD1
J: TRBJ2-7
V: TRBV19
size: .
CDR3: CASRDRANSYEQYF
DNA: TGTGCCAGTAGGGACAGGGCGAACTCCTACGAGCAGTACTTC

D: .
J: TRBJ1-1
V: TRBV9
size: .
CDR3: CASSVAPDTEAFF
DNA: TGTGCCAGCAGCGTAGCCCCCGACACTGAAGCTTTCTTT

D: TRBD1
J: TRBJ2-7
V: TRBV6-5
size: .
CDR3: CASSSGTGPFEQYF
DNA: TGTGCCAGCAGTTCTGGGACAGGGCCCTTCGAGCAGTACTTC

D: .
J: TRBJ1-5
V: TRBV5-6
size: once
CDR3: CASSRPEGFNFQPQHF
DNA: TGTGCCAGCAGCCGACCCGAGGGCTTCAATTTTCAGCCCCAGCATTTT

D: .
J: TRBJ1-1
V: TRBV10-3
size: .
CDR3: CAISDFGGENTEAFF
DNA: TGTGCCATCAGTGACTTTGGGGGAGAGAACACTGAAGCTTTCTTT

D: .
J: TRBJ2-1
V: TRBV10-3
size: .
CDR3: CAISLDNNEQFF
DNA: TGTGCCATCAGCCTAGATAACAATGAGCAGTTCTTC

D: .
J: TRBJ2-1
V: TRBV11-3
size: .
CDR3: CASSPASRSSYNEQFF
DNA: TGTGCCAGCAGCCCGGCTTCGCGGAGCTCCTACAATGAGCAGTTCTTC

D: .
J: TRBJ2-7
V: TRBV6-6
size: .
CDR3: CASTVGRGFYEQYF
DNA: TGTGCCAGCACGGTGGGAAGGGGGTTCTACGAGCAGTACTTC

D: TRBD2
J: TRBJ2-7
V: TRBV28
size: .
CDR3: CASSLFGTSGSYEQYF
DNA: TGTGCCAGCAGTTTGTTCGGGACTAGCGGCTCCTACGAGCAGTACTTC

D: .
J: TRBJ1-1
V: TRBV11-2
size: .
CDR3: CASRIGEAFF
DNA: TGTGCCAGCAGGATCGGGGAAGCTTTCTTT

D: .
J: TRBJ1-1
V: TRBV5-6
size: .
CDR3: CASSLGAEAFF
DNA: TGTGCCAGCAGCCTGGGGGCTGAAGCTTTCTTT

D: TRBD1
J: TRBJ2-2
V: TRBV7-6
size: .
CDR3: CASSPGTAQYTGELFF
DNA: TGTGCCAGCAGCCCAGGGACAGCTCAATACACCGGGGAGCTGTTTTTT

D: .
J: TRBJ2-2
V: TRBV7-8
size: .
CDR3: CASLGNTGELFF
DNA: TGTGCCAGCCTTGGGAACACCGGGGAGCTGTTTTTT

D: .
J: TRBJ1-1
V: TRBV2
size: .
CDR3: CASSQTGKPENTEAFF
DNA: TGTGCCAGCAGTCAAACAGGGAAACCAGAGAACACTGAAGCTTTCTTT

D: TRBD2
J: TRBJ2-1
V: TRBV28
size: .
CDR3: CASNPSGVGNEQFF
DNA: TGTGCCAGCAACCCTAGCGGGGTGGGGAATGAGCAGTTCTTC

D: .
J: TRBJ2-7
V: TRBV9
size: .
CDR3: CASSVALQGPDEQYF
DNA: TGTGCCAGCAGCGTAGCTTTACAGGGACCGGACGAGCAGTACTTC

D: TRBD1
J: TRBJ2-1
V: TRBV2
size: .
CDR3: CASSEAGQGQNEQFF
DNA: TGTGCCAGCAGTGAAGCGGGACAGGGCCAAAATGAGCAGTTCTTC

D: TRBD2
J: TRBJ2-2
V: TRBV7-2
size: once
CDR3: CASSLRGGGNTGELFF
DNA: TGTGCCAGCAGCTTAAGAGGCGGGGGGAACACCGGGGAGCTGTTTTTT

D: .
J: TRBJ1-3
V: TRBV5-1
size: .
CDR3: CASSSGPGDTIYF
DNA: TGCGCCAGCAGCTCCGGGCCCGGGGACACCATATATTTT

D: .
J: TRBJ2-5
V: TRBV27
size: .
CDR3: CASSTEGGFGETQYF
DNA: TGTGCCAGCAGTACGGAGGGGGGGTTTGGGGAGACCCAGTACTTC

D: TRBD2
J: TRBJ2-7
V: TRBV4-1
size: .
CDR3: CASSPKVQGLAGWEQYF
DNA: TGCGCCAGCAGCCCCAAAGTTCAGGGACTAGCAGGATGGGAGCAGTACTTC

D: .
J: TRBJ2-5
V: TRBV6-1
size: .
CDR3: CASEVDFQETQYF
DNA: TGTGCCAGCGAGGTAGACTTTCAAGAGACCCAGTACTTC

D: TRBD1
J: TRBJ1-1
V: TRBV11-2
size: .
CDR3: CASSSTPGTGDPEAFF
DNA: TGTGCCAGCAGCTCAACCCCGGGGACAGGGGACCCCGAAGCTTTCTTT

D: .
J: TRBJ2-7
V: TRBV28
size: .
CDR3: CASSLQREQYF
DNA: TGTGCCAGCAGTCTACAAAGGGAGCAGTACTTC

D: .
J: TRBJ2-2
V: TRBV9
size: few
CDR3: CASSGSSSGELFF
DNA: TGTGCCAGCAGCGGGAGTAGTTCCGGGGAGCTGTTTTTT

D: TRBD1
J: TRBJ2-3
V: TRBV19
size: .
CDR3: CASSASGQLLSDTQYF
DNA: TGTGCCAGTAGCGCCTCGGGACAGCTTTTGTCAGATACGCAGTATTTT

D: TRBD1
J: TRBJ1-1
V: TRBV11-3
size: .
CDR3: CASSRDRGNTEAFF
DNA: TGTGCCAGCAGCAGGGACAGAGGGAACACTGAAGCTTTCTTT

D: .
J: TRBJ1-2
V: TRBV2
size: .
CDR3: CASSEAPSTGLKGYTF
DNA: TGTGCCAGCAGTGAAGCTCCCTCGACGGGACTAAAGGGCTACACCTTC

D: .
J: TRBJ2-1
V: TRBV7-9
size: once
CDR3: CASSFASANNEQFF
DNA: TGTGCCAGCAGCTTCGCTAGCGCGAACAATGAGCAGTTCTTC

D: TRBD2
J: TRBJ2-7
V: TRBV9
size: .
CDR3: CASSRTSGYEQYF
DNA: TGTGCCAGCAGCCGGACTAGCGGCTACGAGCAGTACTTC

D: .
J: TRBJ1-1
V: TRBV6-6
size: .
CDR3: CASSYLRQPNTEAFF
DNA: TGTGCCAGCAGTTACCTGAGACAACCGAACACTGAAGCTTTCTTT

D: TRBD2
J: TRBJ2-1
V: TRBV6-5
size: .
CDR3: CASGRESYNEQFF
DNA: TGTGCCAGCGGGAGGGAATCCTACAATGAGCAGTTCTTC

D: TRBD1
J: TRBJ1-5
V: TRBV6-6
size: few
CDR3: CASRLTGGGQPQHF
DNA: TGTGCCAGCAGACTGACAGGGGGAGGACAGCCCCAGCATTTT

D: .
J: TRBJ2-7
V: TRBV7-2
size: .
CDR3: CASSLVPGGYEQYF
DNA: TGTGCCAGCAGCTTAGTACCAGGGGGGTACGAGCAGTACTTC

D: .
J: TRBJ1-1
V: TRBV5-1
size: .
CDR3: CASSEGMNTEAFF
DNA: TGCGCCAGCAGCGAAGGGATGAACACTGAAGCTTTCTTT

D: .
J: TRBJ2-2
V: TRBV5-6
size: .
CDR3: CASSLTGFGAGELFF
DNA: TGTGCCAGCAGCTTGACAGGGTTTGGTGCCGGGGAGCTGTTTTTT

D: .
J: TRBJ2-1
V: TRBV19
size: .
CDR3: CASSMRDLPYNEQFF
DNA: TGTGCCAGTAGTATGCGGGACTTACCCTACAATGAGCAGTTCTTC

D: .
J: TRBJ2-6
V: TRBV6-4
size: few
CDR3: CASSVGGLSGANVLTF
DNA: TGTGCCAGCAGTGTAGGGGGGTTGTCTGGGGCCAACGTCCTGACTTTC

D: .
J: TRBJ1-1
V: TRBV7-2
size: .
CDR3: CASSLGAGNTEAFF
DNA: TGTGCCAGCAGCTTAGGGGCGGGGAACACTGAAGCTTTCTTT

D: TRBD2
J: TRBJ2-1
V: TRBV7-2
size: .
CDR3: CASSPGAGDYEQFF
DNA: TGTGCCAGCAGCCCCGGGGCGGGAGACTATGAGCAGTTCTTC

D: .
J: TRBJ2-1
V: TRBV5-8
size: .
CDR3: CASRGGGGPYNEQFF
DNA: TGTGCCAGCAGGGGGGGCGGGGGTCCCTACAATGAGCAGTTCTTC

D: .
J: TRBJ2-7
V: TRBV6-5
size: .
CDR3: CASSYGGTPSYEQYF
DNA: TGTGCCAGCAGTTACGGCGGGACACCTTCCTACGAGCAGTACTTC

D: .
J: TRBJ2-7
V: TRBV28
size: once
CDR3: CASTPSGTLEQYF
DNA: TGTGCCAGCACCCCTTCCGGGACACTCGAGCAGTACTTC

D: .
J: TRBJ1-4
V: TRBV5-5
size: .
CDR3: CASSLGRFSNNEKLFF
DNA: TGTGCCAGCAGCTTGGGGCGGTTCAGCAATAATGAAAAACTGTTTTTT

D: .
J: TRBJ1-2
V: TRBV5-4
size: .
CDR3: CASSSQPGTAYGYTF
DNA: TGTGCCAGCAGCTCCCAGCCCGGAACTGCCTATGGCTACACCTTC

D: .
J: TRBJ1-2
V: TRBV7-2
size: .
CDR3: CASSTGPGRDYGYTF
DNA: TGTGCCAGCAGCACTGGACCAGGGAGGGACTATGGCTACACCTTC

D: .
J: TRBJ1-1
V: TRBV9
size: .
CDR3: CASSVGSGPTEAFF
DNA: TGTGCCAGCAGCGTAGGATCGGGCCCCACTGAAGCTTTCTTT

D: .
J: TRBJ2-5
V: TRBV5-1
size: .
CDR3: CASSFSYDSSSQETQYF
DNA: TGCGCCAGCAGCTTTTCGTACGACAGCTCCTCCCAAGAGACCCAGTACTTC

D: .
J: TRBJ1-6
V: TRBV7-9
size: .
CDR3: CASSVRDFGLHF
DNA: TGTGCCAGCAGCGTCCGGGACTTTGGCCTCCACTTT

D: .
J: TRBJ2-7
V: TRBV14
size: .
CDR3: CASSYRELLEQYF
DNA: TGTGCCAGCAGCTACCGGGAACTACTTGAGCAGTACTTC

D: .
J: TRBJ1-1
V: TRBV10-2
size: .
CDR3: CASSATDRNTEAFF
DNA: TGCGCCAGCAGTGCGACGGACAGGAACACTGAAGCTTTCTTT

D: .
J: TRBJ1-1
V: TRBV9
size: .
CDR3: CASSPSAEINTEAFF
DNA: TGTGCCAGCAGCCCTTCTGCGGAGATAAACACTGAAGCTTTCTTT